Below, 23 T cell receptor beta chains from the same sample are listed, as sequenced in a study of vaccination and CD4 T cells after COVID-19. Treatment defined: roughly 11-day PBMC culture with coronavirus spike peptide pools or control peptides (ViraFEST assay). Oncomine TCR Beta short-read sequencing was applied to DNA from cultured CD4+ T cells. One entry per CDR3 protein results from TCRdb running MiXCR on the PCR reads. Seen here are roughly 17,000 distinct CDR3 sequences, 70% observed once, and the top ten hold around 16%. No cognate antigen is known for these TCRs. Material for sequencing was CD4+ T cells from blood, cultured in vitro. These receptors were collected from a human donor who had recovered from COVID-19.

V usage is TRBV7-2 and J usage is TRBJ2-3; unclear D gene. V lost 5 bases and J 8 bases, leaving 14 bases between the germline ends. Germline assignment: CDR1 SGHTA and CDR2 FQGNSA. CDR3 length: 13 residues. In nucleotides, the CDR3 is TGTGCCAGCAGCCTGTACAAGACCGGTACGCAGTATTTT. This gives the protein CASSLYKTGTQYF.

The chain is built from TRBV6-2 or TRBV6-3 and TRBJ1-1; maybe TRBD1 (5 bases). V was cut by 0 bases and J by 4 bases, with 9 bases left in between. This CDR3 has 14 amino acids. Germline V CDR1 and CDR2: MNHEY, SVGEGT. DNA for the CDR3: TGTGCCAGCAGTTACTCTAGGGGAAGCACTGAAGCTTTCTTT. Protein sequence: CASSYSRGSTEAFF.

This clonotype was detected only a few times. This chain connects TRBV2 to TRBJ1-6, with a possible D match to TRBD1 (6 bases). V was shortened by 3 bases and J by 7 bases, with 13 bases between the two germline ends. Germline values: CDR1 SNHLY, CDR2 FYNNEI. The CDR3 is 15 residues long. In nucleotides, the CDR3 is TGTGCCAGCAGTGAGAGACAGGCCTGGAATTCACCCCTCCACTTT. Translating gives CASSERQAWNSPLHF. The variable domain in full, with the rest retrieved from reference TRBV2 and TRBJ1-6, is EPEVTQTPSHQVTQMGQEVILRCVPISNHLYFYWYRQILGQKVEFLVSFYNNEISEKSEIFDDQFSVERPDGSNFTLKIRSTKLEDSAMYFCASSERQAWNSPLHFGNGTRLTVT.

The chain employs TRBV19 and TRBJ1-5, with a tentative D call TRBD1 (5 bases). There are 14 residues in the CDR3. Trimming pared 2 bases from V and 2 bases from J, leaving 7 bases between. Germline CDR1 LNHDA, CDR2 SQIVND (reference sequence). CDR3 region: CASSIMGGNQPQHF. The CDR3 region has the DNA TGTGCCAGTAGTATAATGGGGGGCAATCAGCCCCAGCATTTT.

V gene TRBV6-1 combines with J gene TRBJ2-5; 13 nucleotides agree with TRBD2. CDR1 is MNHNS and CDR2 is SASEGT in the germline V gene. The CDR3 has 14 amino acids. V gave up 7 bases and J gave up 2 bases; unmatched junction bases: 1. CDR3 protein: CASKTSGGQETQYF. The DNA of the CDR3 is TGTGCCAGCAAGACTAGCGGGGGGCAAGAGACCCAGTACTTC.

The V and J genes are TRBV20-1 and TRBJ1-1; D not resolved. Trimming took off 1 base at V and 5 bases at J, with 11 bases between the two ends. Germline V gene sequence: CDR1 DFQATT, CDR2 SNEGSKA (reference sequence). CDR3 size: 13 residues. Here the CDR3 DNA reads TGCAGTGCTAGAGTCGTACTGGGGACTGAAGCTTTCTTT. Translating gives CSARVVLGTEAFF.

The chain uses TRBV7-2 and TRBJ2-6; D could derive from TRBD1 or TRBD2 (5 bases each). Germline CDR1 SGHTA, CDR2 FQGNSA. The CDR3 has 15 residues. Trimming shortened V by 4 bases and J by 3 bases, and 10 bases separated the two germline ends. In DNA form, the CDR3 reads TGTGCCAGCAGCTCGAGGGGACGTGGGGCCAACGTCCTGACTTTC. Its translation: CASSSRGRGANVLTF.

The chain joins TRBV12-3 or TRBV12-4 to TRBJ1-5; the D gene is possibly TRBD1 (5 bases). This CDR3 has 14 amino acids. Trimming removed 5 bases from V and 2 bases from J, with 10 bases in between. The CDR3 region is CASSVQGRNQPQHF. In nucleotides, the CDR3 is TGTGCCAGCAGTGTCCAGGGTCGCAATCAGCCCCAGCATTTT.

The sample holds a few counts of this clonotype. The V and J genes are TRBV7-2 and TRBJ2-7, with D maybe TRBD2 (5 bases). The CDR3 loop spans 17 amino acids. Trimming pared 4 bases from V and 3 bases from J, leaving 22 bases between. Germline lookup yields CDR1 SGHTA and CDR2 FQGNSA. CDR3 DNA sequence: TGTGCCAGCAGCTCCAAGACCTACCGGGAAAAGGGCTACGAGCAGTACTTC. It codes for CASSSKTYREKGYEQYF.

This clonotype showed up just a few times. The CDR3 is CSVRGFYGYTF. CDR3 in DNA: TGCAGCGTGAGGGGGTTCTATGGCTACACCTTC. The V call is TRBV29-1, the J call TRBJ1-2; D perhaps matches TRBD1 (6 bases). The CDR3 sequence is 11 residues long. Trimming took off 6 bases at V and 4 bases at J, with 9 bases between the two ends. The germline V gene has CDR1 SQVTM and CDR2 ANQGSEA.

V gene TRBV7-2 combines with J gene TRBJ1-5; D might be TRBD1 (5 bases). This CDR3 spans 15 amino acids. CDR1 is SGHTA and CDR2 is FQGNSA in the germline V gene. V was trimmed by 3 bases and J by 3 bases, leaving 12 bases between them. The CDR3 protein is CASSLLAGNNQPQHF. The CDR3 bases are TGTGCCAGCAGCTTGCTGGCAGGGAACAATCAGCCCCAGCATTTT.

The CDR3 nucleotides are TGCAGTGCTAGAGCCGGGACAAAAACCGGGGAGCTGTTTTTT. This codes for CSARAGTKTGELFF. This chain links TRBV20-1 with TRBJ2-2; D perhaps matches TRBD1 (6 bases). Germline assignment: CDR1 DFQATT and CDR2 SNEGSKA (reference sequence). This CDR3 region has 14 residues. V lost 1 base and J lost 5, with 11 bases in between.

This clonotype was observed a handful of times. The chain has TRBV20-1 and TRBJ1-2, with 7 bases lining up with TRBD1. V gave up 5 bases and J gave up 8 bases; unmatched junction bases: 14. Germline-derived CDR1 and CDR2 are DFQATT and SNEGSKA (reference sequence). CDR3 length: 14 residues. CDR3 sequence: CSAPGQVLSNGYTF. The CDR3 DNA sequence: TGCAGTGCTCCCGGACAGGTCCTCTCTAACGGCTACACCTTC.

This clonotype was seen only once. V gene TRBV29-1 combines with J gene TRBJ2-1, with 9 nucleotides matching TRBD1. The CDR3 spans 14 residues. Germline V gene data show CDR1 as SQVTM and CDR2 as ANQGSEA. After removal of 5 bases from V and 3 bases from J, the junction contained 5 bases not matched to a gene. CDR3 in DNA: TGCAGCGTTTCTGGGACAGGGAACTACAATGAGCAGTTCTTC. Protein: CSVSGTGNYNEQFF.

This chain joins TRBV20-1 and TRBJ1-1, with TRBD1 identical over 8 bases. This CDR3 comprises 13 residues. J was trimmed by 1 base and V by 3 bases; bases with no gene match: 1. The germline CDR1 and CDR2 sequences are DFQATT and SNEGSKA (reference sequence). CDR3 sequence reads: CSARTGENTEAFF. In nucleotides, the CDR3 is TGCAGTGCTAGGACAGGGGAGAACACTGAAGCTTTCTTT.

The chain recombines TRBV15 with TRBJ1-5; D not resolved. V lost 0 bases, J lost 0 bases, and 18 bases lay in between. CDR3 length equals 19 residues. Germline V gene lookup returns CDR1 LNHNV and CDR2 YYDKDF (reference sequence). This CDR3 reads CATSRDYIVEWHSNQPQHF. The CDR3 DNA sequence: TGTGCCACCAGCAGAGATTATATAGTAGAGTGGCATAGCAATCAGCCCCAGCATTTT.

J is TRBJ2-1 and V is TRBV11-2, with TRBD2 matching over 14 bases. Germline V gene lookup returns CDR1 SGHAT and CDR2 FQNNGV. The V gene end was trimmed by 5 bases and the J gene end by 0 bases; junction bases not matched to a gene: 9. This CDR3 spans 19 amino acids. In DNA, the CDR3 is TGTGCCAGCAGCCGGGGACTAGCGGGAGTAACTTCCTCCTACAATGAGCAGTTCTTC. It specifies CASSRGLAGVTSSYNEQFF.

There are a few counts of this clonotype. The chain joins TRBV7-9 to TRBJ2-5, with a weak D call TRBD2 (5 bases). CDR1 and CDR2 from the germline V gene are SEHNR and FQNEAQ (reference sequence). V was shortened by 4 bases and J by 5 bases, with 14 bases between the two germline ends. CDR3 length: 14 residues. The CDR3 reads CASSSGVTGETQYF. Written as DNA, the CDR3 is TGTGCCAGCAGCTCAGGTGTGACGGGGGAGACCCAGTACTTC. The full variable domain, in which reference TRBV7-9 and TRBJ2-5 provide the parts outside the CDR3, is DTGVSQNPRHKITKRGQNVTFRCDPISEHNRLYWYRQTLGQGPEFLTYFQNEAQLEKSRLLSDRFSAERPKGSFSTLEIQRTEQGDSAMYLCASSSGVTGETQYFGPGTRLLVL.

V usage is TRBV2 and J usage is TRBJ2-7; D is unresolved. Trimming cost V 8 bases and J 1 base, with 15 bases left between them. From germline, CDR1 is SNHLY and CDR2 FYNNEI. This CDR3 region has 14 residues. The CDR3 loop is CASRDNFLSYEQYF. The CDR3 nucleotides are TGTGCCAGCCGCGACAACTTTTTATCCTACGAGCAGTACTTC.

This chain links TRBV24-1 with TRBJ2-5; 9 nucleotides agree with TRBD1. Germline CDR1 KGHDR, CDR2 SFDVKD. This CDR3 region has 15 residues. With V trimmed by 4 bases and J by 5 bases, 7 bases remained unmatched. CDR3 region: CATSEGTGYSETQYF. CDR3 DNA sequence: TGTGCCACCAGTGAAGGGACAGGGTATTCGGAGACCCAGTACTTC.

The table lists this clonotype with a few counts. The chain uses TRBV7-9 and TRBJ1-6, with 8 bases that match TRBD1. CDR1 is SEHNR and CDR2 is FQNEAQ in the germline V gene (reference sequence). V trimming: 6 bases; J trimming: 4 bases; junction bases outside the gene matches: 8. This CDR3 region has 16 residues. The CDR3 bases are TGTGCCAGCAGTTCTCTCTGGACAGGGTATAATTCACCCCTCCACTTT. Translation: CASSSLWTGYNSPLHF.

This clonotype occurred once. This chain uses TRBV19 with TRBJ2-3; 7 positions match TRBD2. Germline trimming cut 8 bases from V and 1 base from J; bases unmatched to any gene: 3. Per germline, CDR1 LNHDA and CDR2 SQIVND (reference sequence). The CDR3 spans 13 residues. The CDR3 coding sequence is TGTGCCAGTTCTAGCGGCCGCACAGATACGCAGTATTTT. Protein product: CASSSGRTDTQYF.

V gene TRBV6-5 combines with J gene TRBJ2-7; maybe TRBD1 (6 bases). Between the trimmed V and J ends, which lost 4 bases and 3 bases, there was a span of 16 bases. CDR1 and CDR2 (germline): MNHEY, SVGAGI. The CDR3 contains 15 residues. CDR3 sequence: CASSSSGDASYEQYF. DNA for the CDR3: TGTGCCAGCAGTTCATCAGGGGATGCTAGCTACGAGCAGTACTTC.